A selection of T cell receptor beta chains follows, all from one sample in a study of cytomegalovirus exposure and HLA in healthy donors. Produced via immunoSEQ multiplex PCR; TCRdb's table is partial and in-frame only. The sample contains roughly 200,000 clones, 78% of which appear only once. The material sequenced was PBMCs. These receptor sequences come from a female donor in good health and CMV-seronegative. The CDR3 runs from the conserved cysteine through the conserved F or W. A D gene is named only where the DNA matches it firmly. A clone size is listed for some rows: how often the clone was seen (once, few, many), or a class if it is expanded.

v_gene	abundance	j_gene	d_gene	CDR3aa	CDR3nt
TRBV6-1	few	TRBJ2-2	TRBD2	CASSHLAGGGELFF	TGTGCCAGCAGTCACCTAGCGGGGGGCGGGGAGCTGTTTTTT
TRBV7-6	NA	TRBJ2-3	TRBD2	CASSLVSGGAVLNTDTQYF	TGTGCCAGCAGCTTAGTTAGCGGGGGGGCCGTTCTGAACACAGATACGCAGTATTTT
TRBV5-6	NA	TRBJ1-2	TRBD1	CASSLGQGRNYGYTF	TGTGCCAGCAGCTTGGGACAGGGTCGAAACTATGGCTACACCTTC
TRBV28	NA	TRBJ2-7	NA	CASSLRYEQYF	TGTGCCAGCAGTCTCCGCTACGAGCAGTACTTC
TRBV6-1	NA	TRBJ1-2	NA	CASTRTETYGYTF	TGTGCCAGCACGCGGACAGAAACCTATGGCTACACCTTC
TRBV9	NA	TRBJ1-1	NA	CASSVNGGRDTEAFF	TGTGCCAGCAGCGTAAACGGGGGTCGGGACACTGAAGCTTTCTTT
TRBV2	NA	TRBJ2-3	NA	CASTFGGSTDTQYF	TGTGCCAGCACCTTCGGAGGTAGCACAGATACGCAGTATTTT
TRBV5-5	NA	TRBJ2-7	TRBD1	CASSPTGFEQYF	TGTGCCAGCAGCCCGACAGGGTTCGAGCAGTACTTC
TRBV19	NA	TRBJ1-5	NA	CASTPGNQPQHF	TGTGCCAGTACCCCAGGGAATCAGCCCCAGCATTTT
TRBV2	NA	TRBJ1-4	TRBD1	CASSEARTGHGKLFF	TGTGCCAGCAGTGAAGCTAGGACAGGTCATGGCAAACTGTTTTTT